This TCR beta chain was captured in a study of blood T cell repertoires in COVID-19. At the level of the study: Collection of acute and convalescent COVID-19 samples took place in the United States, Italy and Spain.

V was trimmed by 7 bases and J by 6 bases, leaving 21 bases between them. Germline CDR1 and CDR2: MNHEY and SMNVEV (reference sequence). The CDR3 is made up of 15 amino acids. In this sample, this clone turned up a few times. Method: immunoSEQ multiplex PCR; TCRdb's copy keeps in-frame clones and lacks some. The top ten clones hold around 3% of a sample with 350,000 or so clones, 80% to 90% of them seen once. The genes are TRBV27 and TRBJ1-1, with D possibly matching TRBD1 (5 bases). Material for sequencing was peripheral blood. The receptor comes from a man aged 25 to 40 with active or convalescent COVID-19. This CDR3 reads CASKGYDSLEPEAFF. As DNA, the CDR3 is TGTGCCAGCAAGGGGTATGATAGTTTGGAACCTGAAGCTTTCTTT.